This T cell receptor beta chain was retrieved from a study of blood T cell repertoires in COVID-19. Study-level background: Sites in the United States, Italy and Spain provided acute and convalescent COVID-19 samples.

After removal of 7 bases from V and 5 bases from J, the junction contained 9 bases not matched to a gene. Germline CDR1 reads MDHEN; CDR2 reads SYDVKM. This CDR3 has 14 amino acids. Authors' methods: Amplification of reference gene primers provided the estimated nucleated cell counts. Assay used: immunoSEQ multiplex PCR; TCRdb lists only in-frame clones, some missing. V and J calls and clone size come straight from that table; D and trimming were deduced from the DNA. Among 250,000 or so clones listed, more than 65% were seen once. The sequenced sample consisted of peripheral blood. V gene TRBV28 combines with J gene TRBJ2-5, with 8 bases aligning to TRBD2. The TCR was taken from a man aged 35-49 years who had recovered from COVID-19. The CDR3 spells CASTAGGSSETQYF. CDR3 DNA sequence: TGTGCCAGCACCGCGGGGGGATCCTCGGAGACCCAGTACTTC. The full variable domain, rest sourced from reference TRBV28 and TRBJ2-5, is DVKVTQSSRYLVKRTGEKVFLECVQDMDHENMFWYRQDPGLGLRLIYFSYDVKMKEKGDIPEGYSVSREKKERFSLILESASTNQTSMYLCASTAGGSSETQYFGPGTRLLVL.